This T cell receptor (beta chain) was obtained from a study of T cells in Graves' hyperthyroidism and ophthalmopathy. On the study more broadly: Peripheral blood specimens were obtained at initial diagnosis, prior to any treatment.

Trimming removed 3 bases from V and 8 bases from J, with 5 bases in between. Germline V gene sequence: CDR1 SEHNR, CDR2 FQNEAQ (reference sequence). The CDR3 extends over 11 amino acids. What was amplified from RNA transcripts were TCR beta CDR3 regions. A set of HTBI primers served as the primers for a first-round RT-PCR of the TCR CDR3. TCRdb re-analysed the multiplex PCR reads in MiXCR, keeping a single row per CDR3 protein. The sample holds around 350,000 distinct CDR3 sequences, 15% to 20% seen once. This clonotype appeared a single time. Its antigen is unidentified. Findings and caveats of the study: Ophthalmopathy and stable hyperthyroidism were separated by a 13 V-J model. Most thyroid clonotypes expanded above 0.001 were also detected in blood.

Isolation of PBMCs was performed on around 9.4 ml fresh peripheral blood. The source is a woman aged 18 to 35 with Graves' hyperthyroidism. Sequenced input: blood. The chain has TRBV7-9 and TRBJ1-3; D gene uncertain. CDR3 protein: CASSLEDTIYF. In nucleotides, the CDR3 is TGTGCCAGCAGCTTGGAGGACACCATATATTTT.